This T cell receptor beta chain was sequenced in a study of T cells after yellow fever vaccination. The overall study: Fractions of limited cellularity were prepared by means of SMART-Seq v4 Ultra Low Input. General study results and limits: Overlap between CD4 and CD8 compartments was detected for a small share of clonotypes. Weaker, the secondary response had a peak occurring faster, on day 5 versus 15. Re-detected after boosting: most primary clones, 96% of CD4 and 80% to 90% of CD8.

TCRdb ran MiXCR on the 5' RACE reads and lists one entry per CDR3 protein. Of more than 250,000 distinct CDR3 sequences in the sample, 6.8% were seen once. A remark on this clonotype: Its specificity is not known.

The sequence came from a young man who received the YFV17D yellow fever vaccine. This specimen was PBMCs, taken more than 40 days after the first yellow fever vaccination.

The CDR3 region is CASSPTRSSGETDTQYF. CDR3 nucleotides: TGTGCCAGCAGCCCGACTCGGTCGAGCGGGGAGACAGATACGCAGTATTTT. This sequence joins TRBV3-1 and TRBJ2-3; 7 nucleotides align to TRBD2. CDR3 length: 17 amino acids. V lost 4 bases to trimming and J lost 3 bases; unmatched junction nucleotides: 13. CDR1 is LGHDT and CDR2 is YNNKEL in the germline V gene (reference sequence).